These 27 T cell receptor beta chains originate from one sample sequenced in a study of neurological immune-mediated disorders. MiXCR, applied by TCRdb to the 5' RACE reads, yields one record per CDR3 protein. The sample consists of under 75,000 distinct CDR3 sequences, about 3% of them appearing once. The sample taken for sequencing was PBMCs. The receptors stem from a woman aged 45-60 years with multiple sclerosis.

This clonotype showed up many times. The rearrangement links TRBV29-1 to TRBJ1-1, with D unclear. Germline CDR1 and CDR2: SQVTM and ANQGSEA. The V gene lost 4 bases and the J gene lost 0 bases, with 18 bases spanning the gap. CDR3 length: 16 residues. CDR3 residues: CSVGSRVGRVNTEAFF. The DNA of the CDR3 is TGCAGCGTTGGATCCCGGGTCGGGCGCGTGAACACTGAAGCTTTCTTT.

In this sample, this clonotype turned up many times. The CDR3 loop reads CASSADRASGPQHF. The CDR3 nucleotides are TGTGCCAGCAGCGCAGACAGGGCTAGTGGACCCCAGCATTTT. The V call is TRBV7-8, the J call TRBJ1-5; 7 nucleotides match TRBD1. The germline gives CDR1 SGHVS, CDR2 FQNEAQ. With 5 bases clipped from V and 10 bases from J, the junction kept 11 bases outside the gene matches. The CDR3 runs to 14 residues.

This clonotype was seen repeatedly, ten times or more. The chain couples TRBV3-1 to TRBJ2-7; D not resolved. Deletions cut 2 bases from V and 7 bases from J, with 6 bases between. CDR3 length: 11 amino acids. Per germline, CDR1 LGHDT and CDR2 YNNKEL (reference sequence). This CDR3 reads CASSQFEEQYF. CDR3 DNA: TGTGCCAGCAGCCAATTTGAGGAGCAGTACTTC.

This clonotype appeared many times. The rearrangement joins TRBV20-1 to TRBJ2-3; D may be TRBD2 (6 bases). The CDR3 is 13 amino acids. CDR1 DFQATT and CDR2 SNEGSKA come from the germline V gene (reference sequence). Deletions cut 4 bases from V and 4 bases from J, with 12 bases between. The CDR3 nucleotides read TGCAGTGCTACTCTGACTAGATCAGATACGCAGTATTTT. It codes for CSATLTRSDTQYF.

There are many counts of this clonotype. The rearrangement links TRBV7-8 to TRBJ2-5, with D possibly matching TRBD2 (5 bases). The V and J ends lost 2 bases and 2 bases respectively, with 9 bases between them. The CDR3 consists of 14 residues. Per the germline V gene, CDR1 is SGHVS and CDR2 is FQNEAQ. This CDR3 reads CASSLIWEQETQYF. For the CDR3, the DNA is TGTGCCAGCAGCTTAATTTGGGAGCAAGAGACCCAGTACTTC.

This clonotype was counted ten times or more. The gene calls are TRBV20-1 and TRBJ2-1, with D unresolved. Germline loops: CDR1 DFQATT, CDR2 SNEGSKA (reference sequence). CDR3 size: 13 residues. The V end was cut by 3 bases, the J end by 8 bases, with 14 bases between. The DNA of the CDR3 is TGCAGTGCTAGGTCTTCAAGAGACGATGAGCAGTTCTTC. Translation gives CSARSSRDDEQFF.

This clonotype has a count of ten or more. The chain carries TRBV7-8 and TRBJ2-1; 7 bases match TRBD2. The V and J ends lost 1 base and 5 bases, in that order; junction bases with no gene match: 2. CDR1 and CDR2 from the germline V gene are SGHVS and FQNEAQ. CDR3 size: 14 residues. CDR3 DNA: TGTGCCAGCAGCTTAGGGGCGGGGGACAATGAGCAGTTCTTC. It is translated as CASSLGAGDNEQFF.

Many counts were recorded for this clonotype. This chain links TRBV20-1 with TRBJ2-7; no firm D call. This CDR3 comprises 11 residues. Germline-derived CDR1 and CDR2 are DFQATT and SNEGSKA (reference sequence). The V end was cut by 5 bases, the J end by 2 bases, with 7 bases between. CDR3 nucleotide sequence: TGCAGTGCTTTAAGAACCTACGAGCAGTACTTC. Amino acid sequence: CSALRTYEQYF.

This clonotype was seen repeatedly, ten times or more. The rearrangement joins TRBV12-3 or TRBV12-4 to TRBJ1-6; 8 bases align to TRBD1. This CDR3 has 13 amino acids. The J segment lost 13 bases and the V segment lost 1 base, leaving 3 bases of the junction unmatched. The CDR3 reads CASSLDRDRPLHF. DNA for the CDR3: TGTGCCAGCAGTTTAGATCGGGACAGGCCCCTCCACTTT.

This clonotype was observed at least ten times. The V call is TRBV20-1, the J call TRBJ2-2; TRBD2 might be the D (6 bases). CDR3 length equals 16 residues. V shed 4 bases and J shed 5 bases, with 20 bases lying between them. Germline-derived CDR1 and CDR2 are DFQATT and SNEGSKA (reference sequence). The CDR3 here is CSATGLNTTLTGELFF. The CDR3 nucleotides read TGCAGTGCTACCGGACTAAACACGACGTTGACCGGGGAGCTGTTTTTT.

This clonotype was observed many times. The CDR3 region is CSARGIQGSTNEKLFF. CDR3 nucleotide sequence: TGCAGTGCTAGGGGGATACAGGGTTCAACTAATGAAAAACTGTTTTTT. The rearrangement links TRBV20-1 to TRBJ1-4; D perhaps matches TRBD1 (6 bases). This CDR3 is 16 amino acids long. Germline assignment: CDR1 DFQATT and CDR2 SNEGSKA (reference sequence). Trimming took 3 bases from V and 0 from J, leaving 14 bases between them.

The CDR3 sequence: CSAREGDQPQHF. DNA of the CDR3: TGCAGTGCTAGAGAGGGAGATCAGCCCCAGCATTTT. The V and J genes are TRBV20-1 and TRBJ1-5; D not certain. CDR3 size: 12 residues. CDR1 and CDR2 from the germline V gene are DFQATT and SNEGSKA (reference sequence). V gave up 0 bases and J gave up 5 bases, with 5 bases separating them.

This clonotype was seen repeatedly, ten times or more. The chain has TRBV5-5 and TRBJ2-7, with 7 bases aligning to TRBD1. J gave up 7 bases and V 3 bases, and 7 bases lay outside the gene matches. Germline assignment: CDR1 SGHKS and CDR2 YYEKEE (reference sequence). The CDR3 loop spans 13 amino acids. CDR3 sequence reads: CASSSWTGREQYV. CDR3 bases: TGTGCCAGCAGCTCCTGGACAGGCAGGGAGCAGTACGTC.

This clonotype was counted many times. The V gene is TRBV15, the J gene TRBJ2-1; D is unresolved. Trimming pared 2 bases from V and 5 bases from J, leaving 7 bases between. The CDR3 is 13 residues long. Germline V gives CDR1 LNHNV, CDR2 YYDKDF (reference sequence). The DNA of the CDR3 is TGTGCCACCAGCAGAAGGATAAACAATGAGCAGTTCTTC. This sequence encodes CATSRRINNEQFF.

This clonotype was observed at least ten times. The chain recombines TRBV7-2 with TRBJ2-1; TRBD2 matches at 7 bases. The CDR3 covers 16 residues. From germline, CDR1 is SGHTA and CDR2 FQGNSA. Germline trimming cut 3 bases from V and 4 bases from J; bases unmatched to any gene: 9. DNA for the CDR3: TGTGCCAGCAGCTTTAGTGCCCAGCGGGAATACAATGAGCAGTTCTTC. Its translation: CASSFSAQREYNEQFF.

This clonotype was picked up many times. This chain connects TRBV4-2 to TRBJ2-1, with D tentatively TRBD2 (7 bases). V gave up 0 bases and J gave up 8 bases, with 17 bases separating them. Per the germline V gene, CDR1 is LGHNA and CDR2 is YNFKEQ. This CDR3 is built from 16 residues. Here the CDR3 DNA reads TGTGCCAGCAGCCAAGATTGGAGGGGGGGCCCCCATGAGCAGTTCTTC. Protein: CASSQDWRGGPHEQFF.

This clonotype was detected many times. The V and J genes are TRBV6-2 or TRBV6-3 and TRBJ1-5; possibly TRBD1 for D (6 bases). The germline V and J ends were trimmed by 5 bases and 5 bases, with 19 bases remaining between them. Germline loops: CDR1 MNHEY, CDR2 SVGEGT. The CDR3 covers 16 residues. The CDR3 sequence is CASSPRDTDGDQPQHF. The CDR3 DNA follows: TGTGCCAGCAGTCCCCGGGACACCGATGGGGATCAGCCCCAGCATTTT.

This clonotype was observed at least ten times. The rearrangement uses TRBV10-3 and TRBJ2-7; TRBD1 aligns across 7 bases. The CDR3 loop spans 13 amino acids. Germline V lookup: CDR1 ENHRY, CDR2 SYGVKD. V was clipped by 10 bases and J by 3 bases; unmatched bases: 9. Here the CDR3 reads CATLAQGDYEQYF. In DNA form, the CDR3 reads TGTGCCACCTTAGCCCAGGGGGACTACGAGCAGTACTTC.

This clonotype was recorded at least ten times. The chain is built from TRBV4-3 and TRBJ2-5; D may be TRBD2 (5 bases). Trimming stripped 0 bases from V and 9 bases from J, with 14 bases between. Looked up from germline, CDR1 is LGHNA and CDR2 is YSLEER. The CDR3 runs 14 residues. CDR3: CASSQDEGVRAQYF. The CDR3 bases are TGCGCCAGCAGCCAAGATGAGGGAGTGAGGGCCCAGTACTTC.

This clonotype was observed many times. The rearrangement joins TRBV7-2 to TRBJ2-3; unclear D gene. V was cut by 5 bases and J by 2 bases, with 14 bases left in between. The germline V gene has CDR1 SGHTA and CDR2 FQGNSA. The CDR3 is 15 residues long. CDR3 DNA: TGTGCCAGCAGCCCGAACCCTACCTACACAGATACGCAGTATTTT. Translated: CASSPNPTYTDTQYF. Complete variable domain (other parts from reference TRBV7-2 and TRBJ2-3): GAGVSQSPSNKVTEKGKDVELRCDPISGHTALYWYRQSLGQGLEFLIYFQGNSAPDKSGLPSDRFSAERTGGSVSTLTIQRTQQEDSAVYLCASSPNPTYTDTQYFGPGTRLTVL.

This clonotype was picked up many times. The chain links TRBV12-3 or TRBV12-4 to TRBJ2-7; D ambiguous. The ends were cut back, 4 bases at V and 5 bases at J, with 9 bases in the middle. This CDR3 has 12 residues. CDR3 nucleotides: TGTGCCAGCAGTTCCATAGGGAACGAGCAGTACTTC. Amino acid sequence: CASSSIGNEQYF.

This clonotype was picked up many times. The V and J genes are TRBV29-1 and TRBJ2-1, with D perhaps given as TRBD1 or TRBD2 (6 bases each). This CDR3 region has 13 residues. Trimming cost V 7 bases and J 5 bases, with 15 bases left between them. CDR1 and CDR2 from the germline V gene are SQVTM and ANQGSEA. The CDR3 region is CSGRGGTHNEQFF. As DNA, the CDR3 is TGCAGCGGCAGGGGCGGGACCCACAATGAGCAGTTCTTC.

This clonotype was detected many times. The rearrangement uses TRBV5-1 and TRBJ1-3, with D unresolved. Trimming cost V 7 bases and J 3 bases, with 20 bases left between them. This CDR3 comprises 16 residues. The germline gives CDR1 SGHRS, CDR2 YFSETQ. CDR3 in amino acids: CASPPRDIGVGNTIYF. In nucleotides, the CDR3 is TGCGCCAGCCCTCCCCGAGACATTGGGGTTGGAAACACCATATATTTT.

Relative to its sample, this clonotype is medium-sized. V gene TRBV12-3 or TRBV12-4 combines with J gene TRBJ2-1, with D perhaps given as TRBD1 or TRBD2 (5 bases each). Trimming left V 6 bases short and J 4 bases short, with 16 bases between. The CDR3 runs 15 residues. The CDR3 DNA is TGTGCCAGCAGAGTCCAGGGCGGGCTTTACAATGAGCAGTTCTTC. It yields the protein CASRVQGGLYNEQFF.

This clonotype was counted ten times or more. The chain is built from TRBV20-1 and TRBJ1-4; 9 bases are shared with TRBD1. The germline V gene encodes CDR1 DFQATT and CDR2 SNEGSKA (reference sequence). V lost 3 bases to trimming and J lost 16 bases; unmatched junction nucleotides: 21. The CDR3 runs to 16 residues. This chain's CDR3 is CSASLSTGGRGKDRFF. The CDR3 bases are TGCAGTGCTAGTCTTTCGACAGGGGGTCGAGGAAAAGATCGGTTTTTT.

This clonotype showed up many times. V usage is TRBV12-3 or TRBV12-4 and J usage is TRBJ2-6; D ambiguous. CDR3 size: 13 residues. V was clipped by 1 base and J by 4 bases, with 2 bases between them. The DNA of the CDR3 is TGTGCCAGCAGTTTAGGAGGGGCCAACGTCCTGACTTTC. It encodes CASSLGGANVLTF.

This clonotype appeared many times. A junction boundary mismatches the germline segment, possibly from a read error. The chain is built from TRBV5-1 and TRBJ2-3; D is ambiguous. The CDR3 consists of 11 residues. Germline CDR1 is SGHRS and CDR2 is YFSETQ. This CDR3 is CASSFRDTQYF. CDR3 in DNA: TGTGCCAGCAGCTTCAGGGATACGCAGTATTTT.